This TCR beta chain appears in the sequencing data of a study of T-cell reconstitution after alpha-beta-depleted transplantation in children. Trimming stripped 0 bases from V and 3 bases from J, with 7 bases between. The V gene's germline CDR1 is SGDLS and CDR2 YYNGEE. There are 14 residues in the CDR3. Molecular barcoding with unique molecular identifiers was used for the TCRbeta library. A single record per CDR3 protein comes from TCRdb applying MiXCR to the PCR reads. Here the sample spans 600,000 to 700,000 distinct CDR3 sequences, 15% to 20% being singletons. This sequence joins TRBV9 and TRBJ2-1; D is uncertain. This TCR was sampled from a human donor who donated a stem cell graft to a child with acute myeloid leukemia. Sequencing used PBMCs from the stem cell graft donor, obtained from the stem cell graft. The CDR3 DNA follows: TGTGCCAGCAGCGTAGGACTCCTCTACAATGAGCAGTTCTTC. Its protein is CASSVGLLYNEQFF.